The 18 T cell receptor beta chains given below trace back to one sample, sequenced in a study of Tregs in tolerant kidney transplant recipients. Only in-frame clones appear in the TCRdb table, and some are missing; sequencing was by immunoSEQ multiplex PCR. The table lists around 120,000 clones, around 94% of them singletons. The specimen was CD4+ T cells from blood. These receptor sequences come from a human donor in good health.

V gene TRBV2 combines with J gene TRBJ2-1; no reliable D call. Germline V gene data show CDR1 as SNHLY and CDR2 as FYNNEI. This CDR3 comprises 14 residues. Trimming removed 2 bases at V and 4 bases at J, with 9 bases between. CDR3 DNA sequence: TGTGCCAGCAGTGAACGCGCGGCTTACAATGAGCAGTTCTTC. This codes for CASSERAAYNEQFF.

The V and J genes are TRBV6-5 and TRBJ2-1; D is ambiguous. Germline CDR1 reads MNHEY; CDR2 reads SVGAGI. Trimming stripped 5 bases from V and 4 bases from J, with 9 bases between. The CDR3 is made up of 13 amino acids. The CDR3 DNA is TGTGCCAGCAGTGCCAGACTGTACAATGAGCAGTTCTTC. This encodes CASSARLYNEQFF.

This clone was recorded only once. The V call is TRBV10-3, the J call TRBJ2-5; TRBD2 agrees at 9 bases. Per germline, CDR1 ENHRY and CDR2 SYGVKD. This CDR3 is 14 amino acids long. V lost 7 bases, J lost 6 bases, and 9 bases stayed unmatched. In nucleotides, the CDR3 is TGTGCCATCAACGGGGATGGACTAGCGAAGACCCAGTACTTC. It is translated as CAINGDGLAKTQYF.

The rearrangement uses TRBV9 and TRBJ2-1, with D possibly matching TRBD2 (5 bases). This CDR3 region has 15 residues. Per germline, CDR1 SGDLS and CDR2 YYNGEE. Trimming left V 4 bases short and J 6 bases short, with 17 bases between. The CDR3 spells CASSLGVGRRNEQFF. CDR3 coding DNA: TGTGCCAGCAGCCTCGGGGTCGGGCGGCGCAATGAGCAGTTCTTC.

CDR3 residues: CASRRGQGYEQYF. In DNA form, the CDR3 reads TGTGCCAGCAGACGGGGACAGGGCTACGAGCAGTACTTC. This rearrangement joins TRBV7-6 to TRBJ2-7; 9 bases line up with TRBD1. In germline, CDR1 is SGHVS, CDR2 FNYEAQ. The CDR3 has 13 residues. Unmatched junction bases numbered 3, after V lost 6 bases and J lost 3 bases.

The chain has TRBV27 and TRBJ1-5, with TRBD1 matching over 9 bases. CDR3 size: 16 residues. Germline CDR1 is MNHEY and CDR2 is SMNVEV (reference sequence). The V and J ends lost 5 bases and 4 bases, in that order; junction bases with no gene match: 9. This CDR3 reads CASSPRTGAGNQPQHF. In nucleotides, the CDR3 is TGTGCCAGCAGTCCTCGGACAGGGGCGGGGAATCAGCCCCAGCATTTT.

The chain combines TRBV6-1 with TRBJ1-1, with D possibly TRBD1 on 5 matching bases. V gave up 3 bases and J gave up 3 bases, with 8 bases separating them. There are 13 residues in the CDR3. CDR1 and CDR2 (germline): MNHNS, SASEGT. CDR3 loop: CASSEKGDTEAFF. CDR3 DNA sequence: TGTGCCAGCAGTGAGAAAGGGGACACTGAAGCTTTCTTT.

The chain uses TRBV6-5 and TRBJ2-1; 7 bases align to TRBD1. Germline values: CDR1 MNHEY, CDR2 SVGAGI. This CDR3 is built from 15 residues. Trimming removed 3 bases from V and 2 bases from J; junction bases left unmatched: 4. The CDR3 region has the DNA TGTGCCAGCAGTTATGACAGGGACCCCTACAATGAGCAGTTCTTC. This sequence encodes CASSYDRDPYNEQFF.

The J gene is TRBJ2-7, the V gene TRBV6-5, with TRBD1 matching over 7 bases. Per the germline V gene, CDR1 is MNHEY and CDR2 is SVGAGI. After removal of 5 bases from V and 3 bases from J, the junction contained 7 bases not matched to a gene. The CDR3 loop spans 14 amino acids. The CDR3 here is CASSEDRRLYEQYF. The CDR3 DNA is TGTGCCAGCAGTGAGGACAGGAGGCTCTACGAGCAGTACTTC.

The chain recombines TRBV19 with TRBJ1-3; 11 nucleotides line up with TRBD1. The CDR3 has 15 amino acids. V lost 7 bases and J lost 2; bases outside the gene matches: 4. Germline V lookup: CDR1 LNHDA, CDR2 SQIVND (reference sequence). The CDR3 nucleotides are TGTGCCAGTACACGGGACAGGGGGACTGGAAACACCATATATTTT. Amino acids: CASTRDRGTGNTIYF. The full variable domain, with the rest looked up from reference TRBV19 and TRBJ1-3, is DGGITQSPKYLFRKEGQNVTLSCEQNLNHDAMYWYRQDPGQGLRLIYYSQIVNDFQKGDIAEGYSVSREKKESFPLTVTSAQKNPTAFYLCASTRDRGTGNTIYFGEGSWLTVV.

The DNA of the CDR3 is TGTGCCAGCTCACCACCGGTGAGGGCACGTACAGATACGCAGTATTTT. Translation: CASSPPVRARTDTQYF. This chain joins TRBV18 and TRBJ2-3; possibly TRBD2 for D (5 bases). V was clipped by 0 bases and J by 3 bases, with 13 bases between them. There are 16 residues in the CDR3. Germline CDR1 is KGHSH and CDR2 is LQKENI.

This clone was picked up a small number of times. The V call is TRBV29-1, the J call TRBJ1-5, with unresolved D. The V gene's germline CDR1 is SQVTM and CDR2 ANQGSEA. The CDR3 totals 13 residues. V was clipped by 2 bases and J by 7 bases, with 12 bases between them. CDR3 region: CSVETEREQPQHF. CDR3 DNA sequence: TGCAGCGTTGAAACGGAGCGGGAGCAGCCCCAGCATTTT.

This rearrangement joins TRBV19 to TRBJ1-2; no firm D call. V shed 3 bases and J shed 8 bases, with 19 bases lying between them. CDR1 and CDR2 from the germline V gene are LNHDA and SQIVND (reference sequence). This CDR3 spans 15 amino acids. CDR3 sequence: CASSISTQIRGGYTF. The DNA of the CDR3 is TGTGCCAGTAGTATCTCCACCCAGATCCGAGGGGGCTACACCTTC.

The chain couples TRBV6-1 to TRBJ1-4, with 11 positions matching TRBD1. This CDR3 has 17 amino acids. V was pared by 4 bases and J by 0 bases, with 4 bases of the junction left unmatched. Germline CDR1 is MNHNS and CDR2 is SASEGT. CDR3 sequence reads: CASSGGDRGATNEKLFF. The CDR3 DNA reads TGTGCCAGCAGTGGCGGGGACAGGGGGGCAACTAATGAAAAACTGTTTTTT.

The CDR3 sequence: CASSPAANTEAFF. As DNA, the CDR3 is TGTGCCAGCAGCCCGGCGGCAAACACTGAAGCTTTCTTT. The chain employs TRBV7-3 and TRBJ1-1, with D hard to call. The CDR3 loop spans 13 amino acids. V was pared by 5 bases and J by 2 bases, with 9 bases between. The V gene's germline CDR1 is SGHTA and CDR2 FQGTGA.

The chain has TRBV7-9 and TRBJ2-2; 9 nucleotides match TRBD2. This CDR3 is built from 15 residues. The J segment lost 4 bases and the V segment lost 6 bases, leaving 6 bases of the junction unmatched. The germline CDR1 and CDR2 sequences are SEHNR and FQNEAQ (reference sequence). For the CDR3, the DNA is TGTGCCAGCAGTTGGACTAGCGCGGCCACCGGGGAGCTGTTTTTT. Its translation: CASSWTSAATGELFF.

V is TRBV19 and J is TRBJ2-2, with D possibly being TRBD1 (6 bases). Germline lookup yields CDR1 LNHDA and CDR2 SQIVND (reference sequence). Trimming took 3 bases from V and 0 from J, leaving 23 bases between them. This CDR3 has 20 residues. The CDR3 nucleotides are TGTGCCAGTAGTATTGGGTCAGGGGATCGTTGGCGCGCGAACACCGGGGAGCTGTTTTTT. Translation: CASSIGSGDRWRANTGELFF. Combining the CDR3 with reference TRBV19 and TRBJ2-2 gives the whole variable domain DGGITQSPKYLFRKEGQNVTLSCEQNLNHDAMYWYRQDPGQGLRLIYYSQIVNDFQKGDIAEGYSVSREKKESFPLTVTSAQKNPTAFYLCASSIGSGDRWRANTGELFFGEGSRLTVL.

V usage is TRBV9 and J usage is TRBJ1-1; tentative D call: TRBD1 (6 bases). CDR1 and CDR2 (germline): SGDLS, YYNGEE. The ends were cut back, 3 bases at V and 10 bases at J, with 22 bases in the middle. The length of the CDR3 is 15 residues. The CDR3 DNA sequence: TGTGCCAGCAGCGCAGCTCCGGAACAGGGATTAAGAGCTTTCTTT. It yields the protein CASSAAPEQGLRAFF.